The rows below give T cell receptor beta chains drawn from one sample of a study of CD8 T cells in Susac syndrome. TCRdb redid the calling of the immunoSEQ multiplex PCR reads with MiXCR, one entry per CDR3 protein. The sample consists of around 270,000 distinct CDR3 sequences, roughly 85% of them appearing once. The sequenced sample consisted of CD8+ T cells from PBMCs. These receptors came from a human donor with multiple sclerosis. Each CDR3 is given with its conserved first and last residue. Fields, in order: V gene, D gene, J gene, clone size, CDR3 DNA, CDR3 protein. D genes are given only for firm matches. Clone sizes are given selectively: once, few, many, or a class where the clone is expanded.

V gene: TRBV6-5; D gene: -; J gene: TRBJ2-5; clone size: -; CDR3 DNA: TGTGCCAGCAGCTCTAGCGTACAAGAGACCCAGTACTTC; CDR3 protein: CASSSSVQETQYF
V gene: TRBV5-1; D gene: TRBD2; J gene: TRBJ2-3; clone size: -; CDR3 DNA: TGCGCCAGCAGCTTAGGGTTGGCGGGAGCTAGGGCAGATACGCAGTATTTT; CDR3 protein: CASSLGLAGARADTQYF
V gene: TRBV13; D gene: TRBD2; J gene: TRBJ2-2; clone size: -; CDR3 DNA: TGTGCCAGCAGCTACGAAGCGGGACCTCTCACCGGGGAGCTGTTTTTT; CDR3 protein: CASSYEAGPLTGELFF
V gene: TRBV6-5; D gene: TRBD1; J gene: TRBJ1-2; clone size: -; CDR3 DNA: TGTGCCAGCAGTTACGACCCGACAGGGGGCGACCGCTATGGCTACACCTTC; CDR3 protein: CASSYDPTGGDRYGYTF
V gene: TRBV14; D gene: -; J gene: TRBJ2-7; clone size: -; CDR3 DNA: TGTGCCAGCAGCCAAACTAGGGGCTCCTACGAGCAGTACTTC; CDR3 protein: CASSQTRGSYEQYF
V gene: TRBV6-6; D gene: -; J gene: TRBJ1-1; clone size: -; CDR3 DNA: TGTGCCAGCAGTCCGACCCCCGCACCGCGGAGCACTGAAGCTTTCTTT; CDR3 protein: CASSPTPAPRSTEAFF
V gene: TRBV9; D gene: TRBD1; J gene: TRBJ1-3; clone size: -; CDR3 DNA: TGTGCCAGCAGCACCCAGGGGGATAGCTCTGGAAACACCATATATTTT; CDR3 protein: CASSTQGDSSGNTIYF
V gene: TRBV5-4; D gene: TRBD2; J gene: TRBJ2-1; clone size: -; CDR3 DNA: TGTGCCAGCAGCCAAAGCGGGACTCCGTTCTCCTACAATGAGCAGTTCTTC; CDR3 protein: CASSQSGTPFSYNEQFF
V gene: TRBV28; D gene: TRBD1; J gene: TRBJ2-7; clone size: -; CDR3 DNA: TGTGCCAGCAGTTTATCCGGACAGGGGAGTAGGTACGAGCAGTACTTC; CDR3 protein: CASSLSGQGSRYEQYF
V gene: TRBV6-5; D gene: TRBD2; J gene: TRBJ2-1; clone size: few; CDR3 DNA: TGTGCCAGCAGTTTCGGGGGGGAGGGGCAGTTCTTC; CDR3 protein: CASSFGGEGQFF
V gene: TRBV6-5; D gene: -; J gene: TRBJ2-7; clone size: -; CDR3 DNA: TGTGCCAGCAGTTCCGGACCGCCGGGACTTTACGAGCAGTACTTC; CDR3 protein: CASSSGPPGLYEQYF
V gene: TRBV19; D gene: -; J gene: TRBJ2-5; clone size: -; CDR3 DNA: TGTGCCAGTACCCCCGACCAAGAGACCCAGTACTTC; CDR3 protein: CASTPDQETQYF
V gene: TRBV10-3; D gene: -; J gene: TRBJ2-2; clone size: -; CDR3 DNA: TGTGCCATCAGTGATTGGATTGGACCCACCGGGGAGCTGTTTTTT; CDR3 protein: CAISDWIGPTGELFF
V gene: TRBV7-9; D gene: TRBD1; J gene: TRBJ1-5; clone size: -; CDR3 DNA: TGTGCCAGCAGCCCGGGACAGGGACGTCCCCAGCATTTT; CDR3 protein: CASSPGQGRPQHF
V gene: TRBV9; D gene: -; J gene: TRBJ1-2; clone size: -; CDR3 DNA: TGTGCCAGCAGCGCAGGGATGGGAGGCTACACCTTC; CDR3 protein: CASSAGMGGYTF
V gene: TRBV7-3; D gene: TRBD1; J gene: TRBJ1-1; clone size: -; CDR3 DNA: TGTGCCAGCAGCTTGGCAGGGGGCGCCCCTGAAGCTTTCTTT; CDR3 protein: CASSLAGGAPEAFF
V gene: TRBV7-6; D gene: -; J gene: TRBJ2-7; clone size: few; CDR3 DNA: TGTGCCAGCAGCTTAGAGGGGATCTCCTACGAGCAGTACTTC; CDR3 protein: CASSLEGISYEQYF
V gene: TRBV27; D gene: -; J gene: TRBJ2-1; clone size: -; CDR3 DNA: TGTGCCAGCAGTTTTGGACAGTTCTACAATGAGCAGTTCTTC; CDR3 protein: CASSFGQFYNEQFF
V gene: TRBV29-1; D gene: TRBD2; J gene: TRBJ2-7; clone size: -; CDR3 DNA: TGCAGCGTTCTGGAGGGGAGGGTTGAGTACGAGCAGTACTTC; CDR3 protein: CSVLEGRVEYEQYF
V gene: TRBV6-2/TRBV6-3; D gene: -; J gene: TRBJ2-7; clone size: -; CDR3 DNA: TGTGCCAGCAGAACAGGGCCTCCCGGGAGTGGCTACGAGCAGTACTTC; CDR3 protein: CASRTGPPGSGYEQYF
V gene: TRBV20-1; D gene: -; J gene: TRBJ2-3; clone size: -; CDR3 DNA: TGCAGTGCTAGAGGGATCACAGATACGCAGTATTTT; CDR3 protein: CSARGITDTQYF
V gene: TRBV27; D gene: TRBD1; J gene: TRBJ1-4; clone size: -; CDR3 DNA: TGTGCCAGCAGTTTCCTGACAGGGTCGGACCTGGGGACTAATGAAAAACTGTTTTTT; CDR3 protein: CASSFLTGSDLGTNEKLFF
V gene: TRBV10-3; D gene: -; J gene: TRBJ2-7; clone size: -; CDR3 DNA: TGTGCCATCAGTGAGTCGAGAACAGGGAGCTCCTACGAGCAGTACTTC; CDR3 protein: CAISESRTGSSYEQYF
V gene: TRBV5-1; D gene: -; J gene: TRBJ2-7; clone size: -; CDR3 DNA: TGCGCCAGCAGCTTGCATGGCCGGGACTACGAGCAGTACTTC; CDR3 protein: CASSLHGRDYEQYF
V gene: TRBV5-1; D gene: -; J gene: TRBJ2-7; clone size: few; CDR3 DNA: TGCGCCAGCAGCTTGGGGGTTTCCTCCTACGAGCAGTACTTC; CDR3 protein: CASSLGVSSYEQYF
V gene: TRBV4-1; D gene: TRBD2; J gene: TRBJ2-4; clone size: -; CDR3 DNA: TGCGCCAGCAGCCAGAACCACAACCCGGGACTAGCGGGAGGCGGGCAACTAGCCAAAAACATTCAGTACTTC; CDR3 protein: CASSQNHNPGLAGGGQLAKNIQYF
V gene: TRBV27; D gene: TRBD1; J gene: TRBJ1-2; clone size: -; CDR3 DNA: TGTGCCAGCAGCCTAACAGGGGACTCCCACTATGGCTACACCTTC; CDR3 protein: CASSLTGDSHYGYTF
V gene: TRBV4-3; D gene: -; J gene: TRBJ1-3; clone size: few; CDR3 DNA: TGCGCCAGCAGTCCTACAGGAGCTGGAAACACCATATATTTT; CDR3 protein: CASSPTGAGNTIYF
V gene: TRBV19; D gene: -; J gene: TRBJ2-1; clone size: -; CDR3 DNA: TGTGCCAGTAGTATGAGGGGATCCTACAATGAGCAGTTCTTC; CDR3 protein: CASSMRGSYNEQFF
V gene: TRBV24-1; D gene: -; J gene: TRBJ1-2; clone size: -; CDR3 DNA: TGTGCCACCAGCGATCCCCCCCGGGGCGACTATGGCTACACCTTC; CDR3 protein: CATSDPPRGDYGYTF
V gene: TRBV7-9; D gene: -; J gene: TRBJ2-1; clone size: -; CDR3 DNA: TGTGCCAGCAGCGTCACCCTAGATTCCTACAATGAGCAGTTCTTC; CDR3 protein: CASSVTLDSYNEQFF
V gene: TRBV7-3; D gene: TRBD2; J gene: TRBJ2-7; clone size: -; CDR3 DNA: TGTGCCAGCAGCTCTAGCGGGAGCGGTTACGAGCAGTACTTC; CDR3 protein: CASSSSGSGYEQYF
V gene: TRBV6-1; D gene: -; J gene: TRBJ2-3; clone size: -; CDR3 DNA: TGTGCCAGCAGTGAAGCGCTCCTTAGTTACACAGATACGCAGTATTTT; CDR3 protein: CASSEALLSYTDTQYF
V gene: TRBV6-5; D gene: TRBD2; J gene: TRBJ2-3; clone size: -; CDR3 DNA: TGTGCCAGCAGTTTATCAGGCGGGGGGTTGGACAGCACAGATACGCAGTATTTT; CDR3 protein: CASSLSGGGLDSTDTQYF
V gene: TRBV6-6; D gene: TRBD2; J gene: TRBJ2-1; clone size: -; CDR3 DNA: TGTGCCAGCAGTTACTTGGGCGGGAGTGGGAATGAGCAGTTCTTC; CDR3 protein: CASSYLGGSGNEQFF
V gene: TRBV11-2; D gene: TRBD2; J gene: TRBJ2-3; clone size: -; CDR3 DNA: TGTGCCAGCAGCGATACTAGCGGGAGGGCCCCAGGAGACACAGATACGCAGTATTTT; CDR3 protein: CASSDTSGRAPGDTDTQYF
V gene: TRBV28; D gene: -; J gene: TRBJ1-5; clone size: once; CDR3 DNA: TGTGCCAGCAGTTCAAACGGCAATCAGCCCCAGCATTTT; CDR3 protein: CASSSNGNQPQHF
V gene: TRBV27; D gene: TRBD2; J gene: TRBJ2-3; clone size: -; CDR3 DNA: TGTGCCAGCAGTTTCCTTCCTCCCGGGACTAGCGGGGAAGATACGCAGTATTTT; CDR3 protein: CASSFLPPGTSGEDTQYF
V gene: TRBV28; D gene: TRBD1; J gene: TRBJ2-1; clone size: -; CDR3 DNA: TGTGCCAGCGAGCCCGACAGGGTCTCCTACAATGAGCAGTTCTTC; CDR3 protein: CASEPDRVSYNEQFF
V gene: TRBV4-3; D gene: -; J gene: TRBJ2-7; clone size: -; CDR3 DNA: TGCGCCAGCAGCCAAGGAACATCCCTCGAGCAGTACTTC; CDR3 protein: CASSQGTSLEQYF
V gene: TRBV28; D gene: -; J gene: TRBJ1-4; clone size: few; CDR3 DNA: TGTGCCAGCAGTTTGCCCTCTAATGAAAAACTGTTTTTT; CDR3 protein: CASSLPSNEKLFF
V gene: TRBV27; D gene: TRBD1; J gene: TRBJ1-1; clone size: -; CDR3 DNA: TGTGCCAGCAGTTTATCTTGGACAGGGGGCACTGAAGCTTTCTTT; CDR3 protein: CASSLSWTGGTEAFF
V gene: TRBV6-2/TRBV6-3; D gene: -; J gene: TRBJ2-4; clone size: -; CDR3 DNA: TGTGCCAGCAGTCCGACTATCTTCTACGCCAAAAACATTCAGTACTTC; CDR3 protein: CASSPTIFYAKNIQYF
V gene: TRBV18; D gene: TRBD1; J gene: TRBJ1-4; clone size: -; CDR3 DNA: TGTGCCAGCTCACCACCGTTGTTTCCAGGGGGCCGCGTTGAAAAACTGTTTTTT; CDR3 protein: CASSPPLFPGGRVEKLFF
V gene: TRBV4-1; D gene: -; J gene: TRBJ2-3; clone size: few; CDR3 DNA: TGCGCCAGCAGCCAAGAACCGAGGCTCCGCACAGATACGCAGTATTTT; CDR3 protein: CASSQEPRLRTDTQYF
V gene: TRBV4-1; D gene: -; J gene: TRBJ2-7; clone size: -; CDR3 DNA: TGCGCCAGCAGCCAAGATCCCAGCTCCTACGAGCAGTACTTC; CDR3 protein: CASSQDPSSYEQYF
V gene: TRBV9; D gene: -; J gene: TRBJ2-1; clone size: -; CDR3 DNA: TGTGCCAGCAGCGTAGAAGGGCTAGTGGCCAATGAGCAGTTCTTC; CDR3 protein: CASSVEGLVANEQFF
V gene: TRBV5-6; D gene: TRBD1; J gene: TRBJ2-1; clone size: -; CDR3 DNA: TGTGCCAGCAGCGGATACCGGGACAGGGGGTACAATGAGCAGTTCTTC; CDR3 protein: CASSGYRDRGYNEQFF
V gene: TRBV6-6; D gene: -; J gene: TRBJ1-4; clone size: -; CDR3 DNA: TGTGCCAGCAATGAGGGGACTTATGAAAAACTGTTTTTT; CDR3 protein: CASNEGTYEKLFF
V gene: TRBV12-2; D gene: -; J gene: TRBJ1-2; clone size: -; CDR3 DNA: TGTGCAAGTCGCTCCTCCTCGAACAGGGAAACAAGATATGGCTACACCTTC; CDR3 protein: CASRSSSNRETRYGYTF
V gene: TRBV25-1; D gene: -; J gene: TRBJ2-2; clone size: -; CDR3 DNA: TGTGCCAGCAGTGAATATGGGGCACGATCGAACACCGGGGAGCTGTTTTTT; CDR3 protein: CASSEYGARSNTGELFF
V gene: TRBV5-1; D gene: -; J gene: TRBJ1-2; clone size: -; CDR3 DNA: TGCGCCAGCAGCTTTAGAACGGCAGTTAACTATGGCTACACCTTC; CDR3 protein: CASSFRTAVNYGYTF
V gene: TRBV4-2; D gene: TRBD2; J gene: TRBJ2-5; clone size: few; CDR3 DNA: TGTGCCAGCAGCACCCTCGGACTAGCGGGGGAAGAGACCCAGTACTTC; CDR3 protein: CASSTLGLAGEETQYF